The subject of this entry is one TCR beta chain. CDR3 size: 17 residues. The V gene's germline CDR1 is MNHNS and CDR2 SASEGT. Trimming removed 3 bases from V and 1 base from J, with 13 bases in between. How the authors handled the data: Estimated nucleated cell counts came from reference gene primer amplification. Method: immunoSEQ multiplex PCR; TCRdb's copy keeps in-frame clones and lacks some. Clonal size and the V and J genes are those of that table, whereas D and trimming came from the DNA. The table records about 330,000 clones, around four fifths of them present only once. This record belongs to a study of blood T cell repertoires in COVID-19. Study as a whole: COVID-19 samples from acute and convalescent phases originated in the United States, Italy and Spain. PBMCs, B-cell-depleted T cells, or T cells provided the cDNA or gDNA that made up the material.

J is TRBJ2-6 and V is TRBV6-1, with a tentative D call TRBD1 (6 bases). The source is a woman between 45 and 60 years old with acute or convalescent COVID-19. Sample: peripheral blood. CDR3 coding DNA: TGTGCCAGCAGTGATTCCGGACAGCCTTCTGGGGCCAACGTCCTGACTTTC. Its protein is CASSDSGQPSGANVLTF.